The clone carrying this T cell receptor (beta chain) was seen only a few times. These data originate in a study of T cells in Graves' hyperthyroidism and ophthalmopathy. This CDR3 region has 14 residues. Germline lookup yields CDR1 LNHDA and CDR2 SQIVND (reference sequence). V was shortened by 3 bases and J by 0 bases, with 6 bases between the two germline ends. No ophthalmopathy progression within 18 months constituted stable Graves' hyperthyroidism. Amplified TCR beta CDR3 regions derived from RNA transcripts. The TCR CDR3 first-round RT-PCR relied on the HTBI primer set. TCRdb reprocessed the multiplex PCR reads via MiXCR and lists one record per CDR3 protein. This sample has roughly 420,000 distinct CDR3 sequences; roughly an eighth occur once, and the top ten carry around 5.3%.

This sequence joins TRBV19 and TRBJ2-1; D might be TRBD1 (5 bases). The sequence was obtained from a young woman with Graves' hyperthyroidism. The specimen was blood. CDR3 nucleotide sequence: TGTGCCAGTAGTATTACAGGCTCCTACAATGAGCAGTTCTTC. It translates to CASSITGSYNEQFF.